This TCR beta chain was sequenced during a study of radiotherapy plus CTLA-4 blockade in lung cancer. The CDR3 is 14 residues long. V was shortened by 3 bases and J by 8 bases, with 16 bases between the two germline ends. Germline V CDR1 and CDR2: LNHDA, SQIVND (reference sequence). This clone was seen a single time. Its specificity is unknown. Sequencing used immunoSEQ multiplex PCR; TCRdb keeps in-frame clones, though not all of them. The top ten hold 0.75% to 0.95% of the sample, which has over 75,000 clones, over 80% seen once. Findings and caveats of the study: Strongest reported response predictors: early blood clone changes and post-radiation interferon-beta.

The source is a human donor with non-small cell lung cancer who had stable disease on radiotherapy plus ipilimumab. This chain links TRBV19 with TRBJ1-2, with no clear D. This material consisted of peripheral blood, taken from a patient treated with radiotherapy plus ipilimumab. The chain's CDR3 is CASSIWLDLKGYTF. The CDR3 nucleotides are TGTGCCAGTAGTATTTGGCTGGACTTGAAAGGCTACACCTTC.